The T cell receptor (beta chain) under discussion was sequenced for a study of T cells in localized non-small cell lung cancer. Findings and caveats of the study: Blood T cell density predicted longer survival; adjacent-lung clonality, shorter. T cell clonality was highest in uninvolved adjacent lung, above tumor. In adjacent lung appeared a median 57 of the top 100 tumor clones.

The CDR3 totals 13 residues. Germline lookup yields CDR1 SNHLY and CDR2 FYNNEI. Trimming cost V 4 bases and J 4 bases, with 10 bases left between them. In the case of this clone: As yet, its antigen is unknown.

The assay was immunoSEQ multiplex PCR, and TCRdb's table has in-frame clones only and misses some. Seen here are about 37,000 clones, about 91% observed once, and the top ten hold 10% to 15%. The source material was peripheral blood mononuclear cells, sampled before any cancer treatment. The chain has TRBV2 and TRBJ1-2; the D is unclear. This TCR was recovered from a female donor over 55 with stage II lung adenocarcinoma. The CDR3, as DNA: TGTGCCAGCAGTGTAGATGTGGTCTATGGCTACACCTTC. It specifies CASSVDVVYGYTF. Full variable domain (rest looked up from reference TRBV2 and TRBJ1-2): EPEVTQTPSHQVTQMGQEVILRCVPISNHLYFYWYRQILGQKVEFLVSFYNNEISEKSEIFDDQFSVERPDGSNFTLKIRSTKLEDSAMYFCASSVDVVYGYTFGSGTRLTVV.